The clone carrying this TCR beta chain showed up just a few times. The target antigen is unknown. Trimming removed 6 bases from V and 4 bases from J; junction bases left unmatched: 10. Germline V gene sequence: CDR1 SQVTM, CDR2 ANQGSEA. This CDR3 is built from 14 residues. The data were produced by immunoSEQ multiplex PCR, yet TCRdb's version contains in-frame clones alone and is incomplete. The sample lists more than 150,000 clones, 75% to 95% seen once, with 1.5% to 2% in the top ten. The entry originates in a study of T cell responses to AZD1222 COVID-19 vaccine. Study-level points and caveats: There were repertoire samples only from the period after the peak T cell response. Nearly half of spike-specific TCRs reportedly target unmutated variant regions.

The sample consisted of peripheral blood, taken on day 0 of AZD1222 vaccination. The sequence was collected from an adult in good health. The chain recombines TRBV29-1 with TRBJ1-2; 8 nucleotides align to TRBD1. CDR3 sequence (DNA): TGCAGCGTCGATTCCGGACAGGGCCTCTATGGCTACACCTTC. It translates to CSVDSGQGLYGYTF.